This TCR beta chain was documented in a study of low-dose radiotherapy and immunotherapy resistance in tumors. About the study: Members of Cohort 1 were treated with 0.5 Gy per fraction every 2 weeks. The prescribed total PTV dose was 6.5 Gy.

With TRAV- and TRBV-specific primers, first-strand cDNA was made, covering the alpha and beta chains. Amplification of TCRs used a constant-region primer and V-primer adapter for 20 PCR cycles. A single record per CDR3 protein comes from TCRdb applying MiXCR to the reads. The top ten clones hold approximately 4% of a sample with some 100,000 distinct CDR3 sequences, under 25% of them seen once. There are many counts of this clonotype. The V segment lost 6 bases and the J segment 4 bases; nucleotides outside the gene matches: 6. CDR3 length equals 15 residues. Specified time point: after trial treatment. Sample treatment: LDRT plus nivolumab, ipilimumab, low-dose cyclophosphamide and aspirin (RACIN trial).

Sequenced material: PBMCs, taken after low-dose radiotherapy plus immunotherapy. This clonotype originated in a male donor with prostate cancer. The rearrangement links TRBV12-3 or TRBV12-4 to TRBJ2-3, with 11 positions matching TRBD2. CDR3 DNA sequence: TGTGCCAGCAGAAATAGCGGGGGGGCCGCAGATACGCAGTATTTT. Residues: CASRNSGGAADTQYF.